The 17 T cell receptor beta chains below all came from one sample that was sequenced in a study of CD8 T cells in ankylosing spondylitis. Study-wide results and caveats: Apparently characteristic of ankylosing spondylitis blood was a TCR beta motif (under ten highly homologous variants).

Their antigens remain unidentified. One entry per CDR3 protein results from TCRdb running MiXCR on the 5' RACE reads. The table lists about 450,000 distinct CDR3 sequences, more than 25% of them singletons. Sequenced input: blood, either unsorted or a sorted T cell fraction (not recorded which). The receptors come from a male donor with ankylosing spondylitis.

This clonotype was detected only once. This sequence joins TRBV20-1 and TRBJ2-7, with TRBD2 matching 14 bases. Trimming took 6 bases from V and 7 from J; bases not matched to a gene: 8. Germline CDR1 and CDR2: DFQATT and SNEGSKA (reference sequence). This CDR3 is 14 amino acids long. This CDR3 is CSAPGLAGEREQYF. DNA of the CDR3: TGCAGTGCCCCGGGACTAGCGGGAGAAAGGGAGCAGTACTTC.

This chain connects TRBV2 to TRBJ1-1, with D perhaps TRBD1 (5 bases). From germline, CDR1 is SNHLY and CDR2 FYNNEI. V dropped 10 bases and J dropped 1 base, with 16 bases sitting between them. CDR3 length: 14 residues. Here the CDR3 reads CAIQSGLGNTEAFF. CDR3 coding DNA: TGTGCCATTCAATCGGGGCTAGGGAACACTGAAGCTTTCTTT.

This sequence joins TRBV20-1 and TRBJ1-4; maybe TRBD1 (5 bases). The CDR3 is made up of 15 amino acids. The germline V and J ends were trimmed by 6 bases and 8 bases, with 22 bases remaining between them. CDR1 and CDR2 (germline): DFQATT, SNEGSKA (reference sequence). The CDR3 DNA sequence: TGCAGTGCCTTACTTAGCAGGGTGGATCGAGAAAAACTGTTTTTT. As protein: CSALLSRVDREKLFF.

The chain uses TRBV5-1 and TRBJ2-7; the D gene could be TRBD1 or TRBD2 (5 bases each). Germline loops: CDR1 SGHRS, CDR2 YFSETQ. V was shortened by 7 bases and J by 3 bases, with 17 bases between the two germline ends. CDR3 length: 14 residues. DNA for the CDR3: TGCGCCAGCTCCCTAGAGAGGGGCGACTACGAGCAGTACTTC. This translates into CASSLERGDYEQYF. Full variable domain (rest looked up from reference TRBV5-1 and TRBJ2-7): KAGVTQTPRYLIKTRGQQVTLSCSPISGHRSVSWYQQTPGQGLQFLFEYFSETQRNKGNFPGRFSGRQFSNSRSEMNVSTLELGDSALYLCASSLERGDYEQYFGPGTRLTVT.

This clonotype was seen more than once but under ten times. The chain recombines TRBV3-1 with TRBJ2-1, with D maybe TRBD2 (6 bases). V was trimmed by 0 bases and J by 0 bases, leaving 12 bases between them. Germline values: CDR1 LGHDT, CDR2 YNNKEL (reference sequence). The CDR3 consists of 17 residues. CDR3 coding DNA: TGTGCCAGCAGCCAAGATCCGGGGAGGTACTCCTACAATGAGCAGTTCTTC. It translates to CASSQDPGRYSYNEQFF.

This clonotype has just a few counts. The chain carries TRBV20-1 and TRBJ2-2; TRBD1 matches at 8 bases. This CDR3 is built from 16 residues. The V segment lost 0 bases and the J segment 4 bases; nucleotides outside the gene matches: 7. CDR1 is DFQATT, CDR2 SNEGSKA, per germline (reference sequence). The CDR3 loop is CSARDPGQGITGELFF. CDR3 coding DNA: TGCAGTGCTAGAGATCCAGGACAGGGTATCACCGGGGAGCTGTTTTTT.

This clonotype appeared once. The chain recombines TRBV5-1 with TRBJ1-1; no clear D. Germline assignment: CDR1 SGHRS and CDR2 YFSETQ. The CDR3 is made up of 15 amino acids. V lost 4 bases, J lost 2 bases, and 15 bases lay in between. CDR3 sequence (DNA): TGCGCCAGCAGCCCGGTGAAGGCGGTTAACACTGAAGCTTTCTTT. This gives the protein CASSPVKAVNTEAFF.

The chain uses TRBV5-1 and TRBJ2-6; a weak D match, TRBD1 (7 bases). The CDR3 length is 18 residues. The ends were cut back, 0 bases at V and 0 bases at J, with 13 bases in the middle. Germline CDR1 SGHRS, CDR2 YFSETQ. The CDR3 DNA is TGCGCCAGCAGCTTGGTGGAGGGGGCAGGCTCTGGGGCCAACGTCCTGACTTTC. Its protein is CASSLVEGAGSGANVLTF.

V usage is TRBV7-9 and J usage is TRBJ2-1, with D tentatively TRBD1 (5 bases). CDR1 and CDR2 from the germline V gene are SEHNR and FQNEAQ (reference sequence). The CDR3 length is 12 residues. Trimming shortened V by 3 bases and J by 9 bases, and 9 bases separated the two germline ends. The DNA for the CDR3 is TGTGCCAGCAGCTTTGCTAGGGGTGAGCAGTTCTTC. It specifies CASSFARGEQFF.

The chain couples TRBV20-1 to TRBJ2-5, with D uncertain. The ends were cut back, 1 base at V and 5 bases at J, with 14 bases in the middle. The germline gives CDR1 DFQATT, CDR2 SNEGSKA (reference sequence). The CDR3 has 14 amino acids. CDR3 DNA sequence: TGCAGTGCTAGAGCCTCCTGGGGAAGGGAGACCCAGTACTTC. Protein product: CSARASWGRETQYF.

The rearrangement uses TRBV9 and TRBJ1-2; D is unclear. Germline V gene sequence: CDR1 SGDLS, CDR2 YYNGEE. The CDR3 length is 12 residues. Between the trimmed V and J ends, which lost 0 bases and 6 bases, there was a span of 6 bases. The CDR3 here is CASSVEGHGYTF. In DNA, the CDR3 is TGTGCCAGCAGCGTAGAAGGTCATGGCTACACCTTC.

This clonotype was observed a few times. The chain has TRBV7-9 and TRBJ2-1, with a weak D call TRBD2 (7 bases). The CDR3 runs 15 residues. With 5 bases removed from V and 5 bases from J, the gap between germline ends came to 16 bases. Germline CDR1 reads SEHNR; CDR2 reads FQNEAQ (reference sequence). The CDR3 nucleotides are TGTGCCAGCAGCCGGACTAGGGGGTTCCACAATGAGCAGTTCTTC. It specifies CASSRTRGFHNEQFF. The full variable domain, in which reference TRBV7-9 and TRBJ2-1 provide the parts outside the CDR3, is DTGVSQNPRHKITKRGQNVTFRCDPISEHNRLYWYRQTLGQGPEFLTYFQNEAQLEKSRLLSDRFSAERPKGSFSTLEIQRTEQGDSAMYLCASSRTRGFHNEQFFGPGTRLTVL.

This clonotype was picked up a small number of times. This chain connects TRBV4-2 to TRBJ2-3; D perhaps matches TRBD2 (6 bases). From germline, CDR1 is LGHNA and CDR2 YNFKEQ. The V gene lost 0 bases and the J gene lost 6 bases, with 10 bases spanning the gap. CDR3 length equals 14 residues. The CDR3 nucleotides read TGTGCCAGCAGCCAAGATAACGCGGGGGATACGCAGTATTTT. Translation gives CASSQDNAGDTQYF.

The V gene is TRBV5-6, the J gene TRBJ2-2; 9 bases are shared with TRBD1. The CDR3 totals 18 residues. Trimming removed 1 base from V and 0 bases from J; junction bases left unmatched: 7. CDR1 and CDR2 (germline): SGHDT, YYEEEE. CDR3 region: CASSLQSGQGANTGELFF. DNA for the CDR3: TGTGCCAGCAGCTTGCAATCGGGACAGGGCGCGAACACCGGGGAGCTGTTTTTT.

This chain uses TRBV29-1 with TRBJ2-3; 16 bases are a match to TRBD2. CDR1 SQVTM and CDR2 ANQGSEA come from the germline V gene. After removal of 7 bases from V and 6 bases from J, the junction contained 4 bases not matched to a gene. The CDR3 is 14 amino acids. The CDR3 loop reads CSGGLAGGPDTQYF. CDR3 DNA: TGCAGCGGGGGACTAGCGGGAGGGCCGGATACGCAGTATTTT.

The chain uses TRBV15 and TRBJ1-2, with D uncertain. CDR1 and CDR2 (germline): LNHNV, YYDKDF (reference sequence). The CDR3 has 14 residues. Trimming cost V 1 base and J 2 bases, with 8 bases left between them. The CDR3 DNA is TGTGCCACCAGCAGAGGTAAAGGCAACTATGGCTACACCTTC. It translates to CATSRGKGNYGYTF.

The DNA for the CDR3 is TGTGCCAGCAGTCCCGGGAGGGGCGTCTATGGCTACACCTTC. Protein product: CASSPGRGVYGYTF. The rearrangement joins TRBV27 to TRBJ1-2; D is perhaps TRBD1 (5 bases). CDR3 length equals 14 residues. Germline V gives CDR1 MNHEY, CDR2 SMNVEV (reference sequence). Trimming stripped 5 bases from V and 4 bases from J, with 14 bases between.